The sequence of this T cell receptor beta chain was determined in a study of T cell repertoires in cytomegalovirus infection. In the study overall: Indications came from public TCR beta signatures; they pointed to CMV infection and to a matching HLA type.

Overall study findings and caveats: HLA-C-restricted TCR beta clonotypes specific for CMV led the ex vivo response. Cumulative frequency of public TCR beta families picked out carriers of CMV plus the relevant HLA.

Each CDR3 protein gets one entry after TCRdb re-called the reads with MiXCR. The sample lists 450,000 to 550,000 distinct CDR3 sequences, 15% to 20% seen once, with around 25% in the top ten. The CDR3 spans 15 residues. Germline V CDR1 and CDR2: SGHDT, YYEEEE. V was clipped by 2 bases and J by 1 base, with 12 bases between them. This clonotype was counted ten times or more. No antigen is known for it. This chain connects TRBV5-6 to TRBJ1-1; D not certain. The sample taken for sequencing was CD8+ T cells from PBMCs. The sequence was collected from a human donor in good health (CMV status not recorded). Some clones in this sample may be carry-over from other donors' samples. CDR3: CASSFPGRANTEAFF. Written as DNA, the CDR3 is TGTGCCAGCAGCTTCCCCGGACGGGCGAACACTGAAGCTTTCTTT.